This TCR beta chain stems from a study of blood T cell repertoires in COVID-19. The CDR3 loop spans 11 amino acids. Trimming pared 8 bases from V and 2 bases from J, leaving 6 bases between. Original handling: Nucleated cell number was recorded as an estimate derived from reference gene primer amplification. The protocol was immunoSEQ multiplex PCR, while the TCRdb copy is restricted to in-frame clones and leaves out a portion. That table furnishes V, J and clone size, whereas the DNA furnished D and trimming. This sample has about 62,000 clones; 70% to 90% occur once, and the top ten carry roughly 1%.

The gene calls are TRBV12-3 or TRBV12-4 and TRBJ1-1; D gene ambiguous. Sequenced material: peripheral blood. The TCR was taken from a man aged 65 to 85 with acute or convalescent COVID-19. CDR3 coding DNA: TGTGCCAGCGGGCCCAACACTGAAGCTTTCTTT. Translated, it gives CASGPNTEAFF.